The 5 T cell receptor beta chains presented below share a single source sample, sequenced in a study of CD8+ T cells in alopecia areata. Once RNA had been extracted, it was reverse transcribed into cDNA to act as the sequencing template. Here immunoSEQ multiplex PCR was the method, and the copy in TCRdb shows in-frame clones only, minus some. The sample holds 100,000 to 150,000 clones; roughly 55% are singletons and the top ten take around 5.7%. Treatment meaning: oral pan-JAK inhibitor, 5-10 mg twice daily. Specimen: CD4+ T cells sorted from blood, collected at week 4, from a patient treated with tofacitinib. The receptor source for this set is a human donor with alopecia areata.

The chain uses TRBV21-1 and TRBJ1-1. TRBV21-1 is a pseudogene. The CDR3 consists of 14 residues. The CDR3 here is CASSKVGGNTEAFF. CDR3 in DNA: TGTGCCAGCAGCAAAGTCGGTGGGAACACTGAAGCTTTCTTT.

The rearrangement links TRBV30 to TRBJ2-5, with D possibly being TRBD2 (5 bases). Germline CDR1 and CDR2: GTSNPN and SVGIG (reference sequence). The length of the CDR3 is 14 residues. Trimming removed 5 bases at V and 2 bases at J, with 15 bases between. The CDR3 sequence is CAWALPPGQETQYF. The CDR3 nucleotides are TGTGCCTGGGCCTTACCCCCGGGACAAGAGACCCAGTACTTC.

This clone has just a few counts. Relative to the germline gene, one junction end is altered; a read error may explain this. The chain carries TRBV5-4 and TRBJ2-1; D unresolved. This CDR3 is built from 13 residues. Germline CDR1 is SGHNT and CDR2 is YYREEE (reference sequence). CDR3 bases: TGTGCCAGCCGCTTGAGCTCCTACAATGAGCAGTTCTTC. Residues: CASRLSSYNEQFF.

This clone was picked up a small number of times. This chain uses TRBV14 with TRBJ2-3, with a tentative D call TRBD2 (6 bases). Germline V gene sequence: CDR1 SGHDN, CDR2 FVKESK. The V gene lost 5 bases and the J gene lost 0 bases, with 15 bases spanning the gap. The CDR3 is made up of 16 amino acids. The CDR3 bases are TGTGCCAGCAGCTATATACAAGGGACTAGCACAGATACGCAGTATTTT. Translating gives CASSYIQGTSTDTQYF. Complete variable domain (other parts from reference TRBV14 and TRBJ2-3): EAGVTQFPSHSVIEKGQTVTLRCDPISGHDNLYWYRRVMGKEIKFLLHFVKESKQDESGMPNNRFLAERTGGTYSTLKVQPAELEDSGVYFCASSYIQGTSTDTQYFGPGTRLTVL.

The rearrangement uses TRBV2 and TRBJ1-5; TRBD1 matches at 8 bases. Germline-derived CDR1 and CDR2 are SNHLY and FYNNEI. This CDR3 has 14 amino acids. The V segment lost 6 bases and the J segment 7 bases; nucleotides outside the gene matches: 8. The CDR3 here is CASRDRVIEQPQHF. The CDR3 DNA reads as TGTGCCAGCAGGGACAGGGTTATCGAGCAGCCCCAGCATTTT.